These 9 T cell receptor beta chains share one sample of origin, sequenced in a study of blood T cell repertoires in COVID-19. Generated by immunoSEQ multiplex PCR, the TCRdb table keeps only in-frame clones and is missing some. The sample holds 100,000 to 150,000 clones, around 82% seen once. Sequencing was carried out using peripheral blood. The receptors shown here come from a man aged 25 to 45 with COVID-19, enrolled during active disease.

The chain recombines TRBV13 with TRBJ1-4, with D uncertain. Germline lookup yields CDR1 PRHDT and CDR2 FYEKMQ (reference sequence). Trimming left V 5 bases short and J 5 bases short, with 12 bases between. CDR3 length equals 14 residues. The CDR3 coding sequence is TGTGCCAGCAGCAACCGGGAGTTAAATGAAAAACTGTTTTTT. This encodes CASSNRELNEKLFF.

This chain uses TRBV2 with TRBJ1-2; 8 bases fit TRBD1. Germline-derived CDR1 and CDR2 are SNHLY and FYNNEI. The CDR3 consists of 14 residues. Germline trimming cut 5 bases from V and 5 bases from J; bases unmatched to any gene: 7. The CDR3 here is CASSSTGDYYGYTF. DNA for the CDR3: TGTGCCAGCAGTTCGACAGGGGATTATTATGGCTACACCTTC.

The V and J genes are TRBV7-8 and TRBJ1-1; tentatively, D is TRBD1 (5 bases). This CDR3 has 17 amino acids. Trimming shortened V by 0 bases and J by 2 bases, and 16 bases separated the two germline ends. Germline V gives CDR1 SGHVS, CDR2 FQNEAQ. The CDR3 spells CASSLASQGSANTEAFF. In nucleotides, the CDR3 is TGTGCCAGCAGCTTAGCTTCGCAGGGAAGTGCCAACACTGAAGCTTTCTTT.

This clone was recorded at least ten times. V and J are TRBV30 and TRBJ2-3, with 7 bases identical to TRBD1. The CDR3 has 13 amino acids. The germline CDR1 and CDR2 sequences are GTSNPN and SVGIG (reference sequence). The J segment lost 1 base and the V segment lost 2 bases, leaving 0 bases of the junction unmatched. CDR3 residues: CAWSTGGTDTQYF. The CDR3 bases are TGTGCCTGGAGTACAGGGGGCACAGATACGCAGTATTTT.

The J gene is TRBJ1-4, the V gene TRBV27, with TRBD1 identical over 9 bases. J gave up 3 bases and V 3 bases, and 2 bases lay outside the gene matches. The CDR3 has 15 residues. Germline values: CDR1 MNHEY, CDR2 SMNVEV (reference sequence). The CDR3 nucleotides read TGTGCCAGCAGTTTGACAGGGGGACCTAATGAAAAACTGTTTTTT. Translated, it gives CASSLTGGPNEKLFF.

V and J are TRBV28 and TRBJ1-5; no clear D. The V gene's germline CDR1 is MDHEN and CDR2 SYDVKM. V was pared by 5 bases and J by 2 bases, with 16 bases between. The CDR3 contains 16 residues. The CDR3 is CASSLTAYRGNQPQHF. The CDR3 DNA reads as TGTGCCAGCAGTCTAACAGCCTACCGCGGCAATCAGCCCCAGCATTTT. The variable domain in full, with the rest retrieved from reference TRBV28 and TRBJ1-5, is DVKVTQSSRYLVKRTGEKVFLECVQDMDHENMFWYRQDPGLGLRLIYFSYDVKMKEKGDIPEGYSVSREKKERFSLILESASTNQTSMYLCASSLTAYRGNQPQHFGDGTRLSIL.

This chain links TRBV12-3 or TRBV12-4 with TRBJ1-1; 9 bases are shared with TRBD1. The length of the CDR3 is 11 residues. V trimming: 2 bases; J trimming: 11 bases; junction bases outside the gene matches: 0. Written as DNA, the CDR3 is TGTGCCAGCAGTTTAACAGGGGGCGCTTTCTTT. Encoded protein: CASSLTGGAFF.

The chain recombines TRBV14 with TRBJ2-1; the match to TRBD2 covers 8 bases. Trimming cost V 4 bases and J 4 bases; bases outside gene matches: 6. The CDR3 has 15 amino acids. The V gene's germline CDR1 is SGHDN and CDR2 FVKESK. CDR3 residues: CASSLTSGLYNEQFF. For the CDR3, the DNA is TGTGCCAGCAGCCTTACTAGCGGCTTATACAATGAGCAGTTCTTC.

The rearrangement links TRBV3-1 (or the pseudogene TRBV3-2) to TRBJ2-5; the match to TRBD2 covers 9 bases. The CDR3 totals 16 residues. Germline V gene lookup returns CDR1 LGHDT and CDR2 YNNKEL (reference sequence). V shed 3 bases, J shed 5 bases, and the junction held 10 bases outside the gene matches. The CDR3 coding sequence is TGTGCCAGCAGCCAGAATTTAGCGGGGGCGGGGGAGACCCAGTACTTC. Its translation is CASSQNLAGAGETQYF.